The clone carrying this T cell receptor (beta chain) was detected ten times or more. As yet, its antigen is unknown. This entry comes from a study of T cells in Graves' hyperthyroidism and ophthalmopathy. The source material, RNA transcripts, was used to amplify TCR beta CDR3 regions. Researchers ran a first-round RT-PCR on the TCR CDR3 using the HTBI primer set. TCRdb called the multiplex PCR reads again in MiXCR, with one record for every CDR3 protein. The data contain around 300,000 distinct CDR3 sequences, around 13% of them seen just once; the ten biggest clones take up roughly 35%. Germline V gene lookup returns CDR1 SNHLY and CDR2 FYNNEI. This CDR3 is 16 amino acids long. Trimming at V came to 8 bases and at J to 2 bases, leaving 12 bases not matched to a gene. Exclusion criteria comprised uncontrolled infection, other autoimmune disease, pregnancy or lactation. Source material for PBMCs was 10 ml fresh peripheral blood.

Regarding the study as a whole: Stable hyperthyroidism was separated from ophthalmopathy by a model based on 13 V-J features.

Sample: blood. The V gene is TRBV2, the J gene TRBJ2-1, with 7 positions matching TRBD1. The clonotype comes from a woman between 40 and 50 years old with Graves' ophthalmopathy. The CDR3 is CASHFITGDTYNEQFF. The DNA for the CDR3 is TGTGCCAGCCATTTCATAACAGGGGACACCTACAATGAGCAGTTCTTC.